What follows are 22 T cell receptor beta chains derived from one specimen sequenced in a study of control samples from healthy donors and cancer patients. TCRdb's table, derived via immunoSEQ multiplex PCR, lists solely in-frame clones and lacks some. The sample records 150,000 to 200,000 clones, approximately 91% being singletons. Sample: blood. These receptors came from a woman in her forties in good health.

The chain uses TRBV6-5 and TRBJ1-2; D gene ambiguous. CDR1 MNHEY and CDR2 SVGAGI come from the germline V gene. With 6 bases removed from V and 3 bases from J, the gap between germline ends came to 8 bases. The CDR3 has 12 residues. The CDR3 region has the DNA TGTGCCAGCAGGGGCGATGACTATGGCTACACCTTC. Encoded protein: CASRGDDYGYTF.

The CDR3 bases are TGTGCCAGCAGCTTGGGCAATGAGCAGTTCTTC. This encodes CASSLGNEQFF. This chain connects TRBV5-4 to TRBJ2-1, with D uncertain. This CDR3 is 11 amino acids long. Per germline, CDR1 SGHNT and CDR2 YYREEE (reference sequence). V was pared by 0 bases and J by 6 bases, with 1 base between.

In nucleotides, the CDR3 is TGTGCCAGCAGCCCAGGACAGGCCAACTATGGCTACACCTTC. It codes for CASSPGQANYGYTF. V is TRBV3-1 (or the pseudogene TRBV3-2) and J is TRBJ1-2; 7 bases agree with TRBD1. Germline V gives CDR1 LGHDT, CDR2 YNNKEL (reference sequence). The CDR3 runs to 14 residues. J gave up 2 bases and V 4 bases, and 4 bases lay outside the gene matches.

The rearrangement links TRBV3-1 (or the pseudogene TRBV3-2) to TRBJ2-5; 13 bases line up with TRBD2. There are 18 residues in the CDR3. V gave up 4 bases and J gave up 2 bases; unmatched junction bases: 10. Germline V gene lookup returns CDR1 LGHDT and CDR2 YNNKEL (reference sequence). The chain's CDR3 is CASSRTSGGPDGQETQYF. The CDR3 DNA follows: TGTGCCAGCAGCCGGACTAGCGGGGGCCCTGACGGGCAAGAGACCCAGTACTTC.

The chain joins TRBV12-3 or TRBV12-4 to TRBJ1-5, with TRBD1 matching over 7 bases. J lost 3 bases, V lost 8 bases, and 4 bases had no gene match. CDR3 length: 13 residues. The CDR3 region is CASATGVNQPQHF. Written as DNA, the CDR3 is TGTGCCAGCGCCACAGGGGTCAATCAGCCCCAGCATTTT.

The chain employs TRBV3-1 (or the pseudogene TRBV3-2) and TRBJ1-2; tentatively, D is TRBD1 (5 bases). The length of the CDR3 is 12 residues. Trimming took off 0 bases at V and 6 bases at J, with 5 bases between the two ends. Germline-derived CDR1 and CDR2 are LGHDT and YNNKEL (reference sequence). This CDR3 reads CASSQDRDGYTF. CDR3 sequence (DNA): TGTGCCAGCAGCCAAGACAGGGATGGCTACACCTTC.

This chain connects TRBV3-1 (or the pseudogene TRBV3-2) to TRBJ2-3, with 8 bases matching TRBD1. Germline CDR1 reads LGHDT; CDR2 reads YNNKEL (reference sequence). The J segment lost 4 bases and the V segment lost 3 bases, leaving 6 bases of the junction unmatched. The CDR3 contains 15 residues. The DNA for the CDR3 is TGTGCCAGCAGCCAGAGGACAGGGCTTCCAGATACGCAGTATTTT. This sequence encodes CASSQRTGLPDTQYF.

This clone came up once. The chain carries TRBV19 and TRBJ1-4, with D possibly matching TRBD1 (5 bases). The ends were cut back, 4 bases at V and 6 bases at J, with 15 bases in the middle. Per germline, CDR1 LNHDA and CDR2 SQIVND (reference sequence). CDR3 length: 15 amino acids. CDR3 nucleotide sequence: TGTGCCAGTAGTACGTCACAGGTTTACTATGAAAAACTGTTTTTT. It yields the protein CASSTSQVYYEKLFF.

This chain connects TRBV18 to TRBJ2-7, with 9 bases aligning to TRBD1. The CDR3 contains 16 residues. Germline CDR1 reads KGHSH; CDR2 reads LQKENI. V shed 4 bases and J 5 bases; nucleotides not matched to a gene: 12. The CDR3 reads CASSRTGTGSLDEQYF. The DNA of the CDR3 is TGTGCCAGCTCACGTACCGGGACAGGGAGTTTGGACGAGCAGTACTTC.

The chain combines TRBV7-6 with TRBJ1-1, with D possibly TRBD1 on 5 matching bases. Trimming pared 1 base from V and 2 bases from J, leaving 11 bases between. Looked up from germline, CDR1 is SGHVS and CDR2 is FNYEAQ. The CDR3 contains 15 residues. The CDR3 spells CASSLGSGQNTEAFF. The CDR3 DNA sequence: TGTGCCAGCAGCTTAGGGTCGGGGCAAAACACTGAAGCTTTCTTT.

In nucleotides, the CDR3 is TGCGCCAGCAGAATAAACTCGTACGGACAAACGAACACTGAAGCTTTCTTT. Translation gives CASRINSYGQTNTEAFF. The chain joins TRBV5-1 to TRBJ1-1; D might be TRBD1 (5 bases). This CDR3 is built from 17 residues. Trimming stripped 5 bases from V and 1 base from J, with 21 bases between. Germline CDR1 and CDR2: SGHRS and YFSETQ. Using reference TRBV5-1 and TRBJ1-1 for the parts outside the CDR3, the full variable domain is KAGVTQTPRYLIKTRGQQVTLSCSPISGHRSVSWYQQTPGQGLQFLFEYFSETQRNKGNFPGRFSGRQFSNSRSEMNVSTLELGDSALYLCASRINSYGQTNTEAFFGQGTRLTVV.

V gene TRBV2 combines with J gene TRBJ2-1, with 8 bases matching TRBD1. CDR3 length: 14 amino acids. Germline-derived CDR1 and CDR2 are SNHLY and FYNNEI. The junction had 8 bases not matched to a gene; V was cut back by 4 bases and J by 9 bases. The CDR3 DNA follows: TGTGCCAGCAGTGTAACGACAGGGGAAGGTGAGCAGTTCTTC. Translating gives CASSVTTGEGEQFF. Full variable domain (remainder filled in from reference TRBV2 and TRBJ2-1): EPEVTQTPSHQVTQMGQEVILRCVPISNHLYFYWYRQILGQKVEFLVSFYNNEISEKSEIFDDQFSVERPDGSNFTLKIRSTKLEDSAMYFCASSVTTGEGEQFFGPGTRLTVL.

CDR3 region: CASSSRDRGVIEQFF. CDR3 DNA: TGCGCCAGCAGCTCGCGGGACAGGGGTGTAATTGAGCAGTTCTTC. The chain couples TRBV5-1 to TRBJ2-1, with TRBD1 identical over 10 bases. Trimming at V came to 3 bases and at J to 9 bases, leaving 9 bases not matched to a gene. The CDR3 runs to 15 residues. Germline assignment: CDR1 SGHRS and CDR2 YFSETQ.

V gene TRBV4-1 combines with J gene TRBJ2-7, with no clear D. With 4 bases removed from V and 5 bases from J, the gap between germline ends came to 15 bases. From germline, CDR1 is MGHRA and CDR2 YSYEKL. The CDR3 covers 14 residues. The CDR3 region has the DNA TGCGCCAGCAGCCCATACGTGTCTGCGAACGAGCAGTACTTC. Translated: CASSPYVSANEQYF.

The CDR3 DNA reads TGTGCCAGCAGACCCCAGGACAGGGTCGGCTACACCTTC. Amino acids: CASRPQDRVGYTF. This rearrangement joins TRBV27 to TRBJ1-2, with 8 bases lining up with TRBD1. Trimming removed 6 bases from V and 8 bases from J; junction bases left unmatched: 8. CDR3 size: 13 residues. Per germline, CDR1 MNHEY and CDR2 SMNVEV (reference sequence).

The chain carries TRBV7-8 and TRBJ1-6, with D maybe TRBD1 (5 bases). From germline, CDR1 is SGHVS and CDR2 FQNEAQ. The CDR3 covers 17 residues. V was clipped by 5 bases and J by 6 bases, with 20 bases between them. The DNA for the CDR3 is TGTGCCAGCAGCCATACGGGGGACGGACAAACTAATTCACCCCTCCACTTT. Amino acid sequence: CASSHTGDGQTNSPLHF.

This clone was recorded only once. The chain uses TRBV6-5 and TRBJ1-4; D is undetermined. V was pared by 6 bases and J by 9 bases, with 17 bases between. Per the germline V gene, CDR1 is MNHEY and CDR2 is SVGAGI. CDR3 length: 14 residues. CDR3 sequence reads: CASSLTADWQKLFF. The DNA of the CDR3 is TGTGCCAGCAGCCTAACCGCCGATTGGCAAAAACTGTTTTTT.

CDR3 DNA: TGTGCCAGTAGTATGGCCTATAATTCACCCCTCCACTTT. Its protein is CASSMAYNSPLHF. This chain joins TRBV19 and TRBJ1-6, with no clear D. CDR3 length: 13 residues. Trimming removed 3 bases from V and 2 bases from J, with 2 bases in between. In germline, CDR1 is LNHDA, CDR2 SQIVND (reference sequence).

The chain is built from TRBV4-2 and TRBJ2-1, with D perhaps assigned TRBD1 or TRBD2 (5 bases each). Trimming took off 0 bases at V and 6 bases at J, with 24 bases between the two ends. Germline CDR1 reads LGHNA; CDR2 reads YNFKEQ. This CDR3 region has 19 residues. The CDR3 loop reads CASSQDRTFGISGGNEQFF. The CDR3 DNA is TGTGCCAGCAGCCAAGATCGGACGTTTGGGATTTCTGGGGGCAATGAGCAGTTCTTC.

The chain joins TRBV9 to TRBJ1-5; D is unclear. The V gene's germline CDR1 is SGDLS and CDR2 YYNGEE. This CDR3 region has 16 residues. The V gene lost 2 bases and the J gene lost 4 bases, with 16 bases spanning the gap. The CDR3 loop is CASSVASAYPNQPQHF. The CDR3 region has the DNA TGTGCCAGCAGCGTCGCTTCGGCATACCCGAATCAGCCCCAGCATTTT.

The chain couples TRBV7-8 to TRBJ1-2, with 7 bases that match TRBD1. CDR1 is SGHVS, CDR2 FQNEAQ, per germline. This CDR3 has 16 residues. V trimming: 5 bases; J trimming: 4 bases; junction bases outside the gene matches: 13. The DNA for the CDR3 is TGTGCCAGCAGCCTCTCGCCGGGACAGCTTTCCTATGGCTACACCTTC. This sequence encodes CASSLSPGQLSYGYTF.

This chain connects TRBV10-1 to TRBJ1-4; the D gene is possibly TRBD1 (5 bases). Germline CDR1 is WNHNN and CDR2 is SYGVQD (reference sequence). This CDR3 is built from 14 residues. Trimming stripped 3 bases from V and 6 bases from J, with 11 bases between. DNA of the CDR3: TGCGCCAGCAGTGACAGGGCTGTTGATGAAAAACTGTTTTTT. Translating it yields CASSDRAVDEKLFF.